This T cell receptor (beta chain) was obtained from a study of blood T cell repertoires in COVID-19. At the level of the study: The analysed material was cDNA or gDNA that came from T cells, B-cell-depleted T cells, or PBMCs.

Deletions cut 2 bases from V and 0 bases from J, with 9 bases between. This CDR3 spans 15 amino acids. Germline lookup yields CDR1 SGHDT and CDR2 YYEEEE. This clone was seen more than once but under ten times. The method was immunoSEQ multiplex PCR; TCRdb's version includes in-frame clones alone and lacks a portion of them. In the table there are some 48,000 clones, about nine tenths of which are singletons. The sample taken for sequencing was peripheral blood. The chain joins TRBV5-6 to TRBJ1-5; D is undetermined. The source is a woman of 80 years or more in a cohort sampled during active or convalescent COVID-19. The CDR3 region is CASSFGGLSNQPQHF. CDR3 bases: TGTGCCAGCAGCTTTGGAGGGCTTAGCAATCAGCCCCAGCATTTT.